A selection of T cell receptor beta chains follows, all from one sample in a study of shared clonotypes between healthy human individuals. This table comes from immunoSEQ multiplex PCR, and its TCRdb copy is limited to in-frame clones, with some not included. Of over a million clones in the sample, about 80% were seen once. What was sequenced was memory CD4+ T cells from PBMCs. These receptor sequences come from a man aged 18 to 29 in good health. Some clones in this sample may be carry-over from other donors' samples. Both conserved end residues are part of each CDR3. Each record gives: J gene, D gene, V gene, clone size, CDR3 DNA, CDR3 protein. D genes are given only for firm matches. Only part of the rows carry a size: once, few, many, or a class if the clone is expanded.

>TRBJ2-2|-|TRBV28|once
TGTGCCACGGTGCGACAGGCGGCCGGGGAGCTGTTTTTT
CATVRQAAGELFF
>TRBJ1-1|-|TRBV4-1|-
TGCGCCAGCAGCCGATCCGTTAGTATGAACACTGAAGCTTTCTTT
CASSRSVSMNTEAFF
>TRBJ2-1|-|TRBV4-1|-
TGCGCCAGCAGCCAAGGCCCCATTGTCGGTTATGAGCAGTTCTTC
CASSQGPIVGYEQFF
>TRBJ2-7|TRBD2|TRBV5-1|-
TGCGCCAGCAGCGTAACTAGCGGGAGCTCCTACGAGCAGTACTTC
CASSVTSGSSYEQYF
>TRBJ2-7|TRBD2|TRBV6-5|-
TGTGCCAGCTCCGGTTCGGGAGGGCTCCTCGAGCAGTACTTC
CASSGSGGLLEQYF
>TRBJ2-1|-|TRBV1|-
TGCACCAGCAGCCAAGCCGACCTTTCCTACAATGAGCAGTTCTTC
CTSSQADLSYNEQFF
>TRBJ2-1|-|TRBV28|-
TGTGCCAGCAATTTACCTGGGTTTGAGCAGTTCTTC
CASNLPGFEQFF
>TRBJ2-5|-|TRBV5-4|-
TGTGCCAGCAGCTTGCCACAGCAAGAGACCCAGTACTTC
CASSLPQQETQYF
>TRBJ2-1|-|TRBV9|-
TGTGCCAGCAGCGGTAAAGGACCCACTTCCCAGTTCTTC
CASSGKGPTSQFF
>TRBJ2-2|-|TRBV29-1|-
TGCAGCGTTGAAAGGGATACCGGGGAGCTGTTTTTT
CSVERDTGELFF
>TRBJ2-3|-|TRBV19|-
TGTGCCAGTAGTATCCGGCCCGGTGGGAGCACAGATACGCAGTATTTT
CASSIRPGGSTDTQYF
>TRBJ2-1|TRBD1|TRBV7-2|-
TGTGCCAGCAGCTTACTGGGACAGGGGACCTACAATGAGCAGTTCTTC
CASSLLGQGTYNEQFF
>TRBJ1-3|TRBD1|TRBV18|-
TGTGCCAGCTCACCTGGACAGGCAAACACCATATATTTT
CASSPGQANTIYF
>TRBJ1-2|TRBD1|TRBV9|-
TGTGCCAGCAGCACGGACGAAGGGACAGGGGTTGGCTACACCTTC
CASSTDEGTGVGYTF
>TRBJ1-5|-|TRBV19|many
TGTGCCAGTAGAGACAGAGACAATCAGCCCCAGCATTTT
CASRDRDNQPQHF
>TRBJ2-7|TRBD2|TRBV7-9|-
TGTGCCAGCAGCTTATTGACTAGCGGGAGATACGAGCAGTACTTC
CASSLLTSGRYEQYF
>TRBJ2-3|TRBD1|TRBV9|once
TGTGCCAGCAGCCCCAAGGTCACAGGGGGCGAAGATACGCAGTATTTT
CASSPKVTGGEDTQYF
>TRBJ2-7|-|TRBV19|-
TGTGCCAGTAGTTGGCTTGGCGCCGGGGAGCGCGAGCAGTACTTC
CASSWLGAGEREQYF
>TRBJ2-5|TRBD1|TRBV5-1|-
TGCGCCAGCAGCAAGCCGGGACAGGAGCGGGAGACCCAGTACTTC
CASSKPGQERETQYF
>TRBJ2-3|-|TRBV9|-
TGTGCCAGCAGCGTAGCTTTAGGCGGGCAAGATACGCAGTATTTT
CASSVALGGQDTQYF
>TRBJ2-7|TRBD1|TRBV28|-
TGTGCCAGCCACGGACAGGGGAGCCCCTCCTCCTACGAGCAGTACTTC
CASHGQGSPSSYEQYF
>TRBJ2-5|TRBD2|TRBV30|-
TGTGCCTGGAGTTCTGCGGGAGTGAGGGAGACCCAGTACTTC
CAWSSAGVRETQYF
>TRBJ1-1|-|TRBV10-3|-
TGTGCCATCAGTGAGTCGTGGGGCCAGGCTGAAGCTTTCTTT
CAISESWGQAEAFF
>TRBJ2-3|-|TRBV25-1|once
TGTGCCAGCAGTGCGGGACTCCTTTATACGCAGTATTTT
CASSAGLLYTQYF
>TRBJ2-5|-|TRBV7-9|-
TGTGCCAGCAGCTTTCGTGTTTCCGGTAGTGGGGAGACCCAGTACTTC
CASSFRVSGSGETQYF
>TRBJ1-1|TRBD1|TRBV5-1|-
TGCGCCAGTCATCAGGGGGCTGGGGTGAACACTGAAGCCTTCTTT
CASHQGAGVNTEAFF
>TRBJ1-1|-|TRBV29-1|-
TGCAGCGTCGGGGGGATGAACACTGAAGCTTTCTTT
CSVGGMNTEAFF
>TRBJ2-3|-|TRBV15|once
TGTGCCACCAGCAGAGCCCAACGACAGGTCACAGATACGCAGTATTTT
CATSRAQRQVTDTQYF
>TRBJ2-1|-|TRBV29-1|-
TGCAGCGCCGGGGATGAGCAGTTCTTC
CSAGDEQFF
>TRBJ1-1|-|TRBV29-1|-
TGCAGCGTTTCCCCCAGACTGAACACTGAAGCTTTCTTT
CSVSPRLNTEAFF
>TRBJ2-5|-|TRBV10-2|-
TGCGCCGTCACTCGGGACAAGACAGTACCGCCATCCCCAGAGACCCAGTACTTC
CAVTRDKTVPPSPETQYF
>TRBJ1-2|-|TRBV11-2|-
TGTGCCAGCAGCTTAGAACAGGGTAACTATGGCTACACCTTC
CASSLEQGNYGYTF
>TRBJ2-4|TRBD2|TRBV10-1|-
TGCGCCAGCAGTAGGACGGGGGGAAACATTCAGTACTTC
CASSRTGGNIQYF
>TRBJ1-2|TRBD1|TRBV5-4|-
TGTGCCAGCAGCTCCCCCCGGGACAGTTACTATGGCTACACCTTC
CASSSPRDSYYGYTF
>TRBJ1-2|-|TRBV6-1|few
TGTGCCAGCAGTGTGGTCAGTGCCGACGCAAGGAGCTATGGCTACACCTTC
CASSVVSADARSYGYTF
>TRBJ2-7|-|TRBV9|-
TGTGCCAGCAGCACCACCGGGCTTAAATCCTACGAGCAGTACTTC
CASSTTGLKSYEQYF
>TRBJ2-2|-|TRBV19|few
TGTGCCAGTAGGGCCCCCGGGACCGCGAACACCGGGGAGCTGTTTTTT
CASRAPGTANTGELFF
>TRBJ1-5|-|TRBV6-6|-
TGTGCCAGCAGTAGTGGGCCGACGGGGCCCCAGCATTTT
CASSSGPTGPQHF
>TRBJ2-2|-|TRBV27|-
TGTGCCAGCAGTTTAAACACCGGGGAGCTGTTTTTT
CASSLNTGELFF
>TRBJ2-1|-|TRBV27|-
TGTGCCAGCAGTTTATCGTTTGGACTTTTTCCGCAGTTCTTC
CASSLSFGLFPQFF
>TRBJ2-1|-|TRBV7-6|-
TGTGCCAGCAGCTTAGATATATACAATGAGCAGTTCTTC
CASSLDIYNEQFF
>TRBJ2-3|TRBD1|TRBV6-1|once
TGTGCCAGCACCTCCGGGACAGGGAGCGCAGATACGCAGTATTTT
CASTSGTGSADTQYF
>TRBJ1-1|-|TRBV5-1|-
TGCGCCAGCAGCTCACCCGGGGGAACTGAAGCTTTCTTT
CASSSPGGTEAFF
>TRBJ1-2|-|TRBV28|-
TGTGCCAGCAGTTTGTTGGGGCCCCGCCATGGCTACACCTTC
CASSLLGPRHGYTF